Below are 8 T cell receptor beta chains sequenced from a single sample in a study of T cell repertoires in cytomegalovirus infection. TCRdb reprocessed the reads via MiXCR and lists one record per CDR3 protein. Of about 360,000 distinct CDR3 sequences in the sample, 18% were seen once. The specimen sequenced was PBMCs. These receptors originate from a human donor in good health (CMV status not recorded). Some clones in this sample may be carry-over from other donors' samples.

This clonotype was counted many times. The genes are TRBV12-3 or TRBV12-4 and TRBJ2-3, with 8 nucleotides matching TRBD2. The CDR3 runs 14 residues. V shed 3 bases and J 6 bases; nucleotides not matched to a gene: 5. CDR3 protein: CASSFSGTRDTQYF. DNA of the CDR3: TGTGCCAGCAGTTTTAGCGGGACAAGGGATACGCAGTATTTT.

This clonotype was counted at least ten times. This rearrangement joins TRBV7-2 to TRBJ1-6, with D possibly matching TRBD1 (5 bases). Germline V gene sequence: CDR1 SGHTA, CDR2 FQGNSA. Trimming cost V 1 base and J 10 bases, with 11 bases left between them. This CDR3 comprises 14 residues. The CDR3 region has the DNA TGTGCCAGCAGCTTAGGGCAGGGATCCTCACCCCTCCACTTT. Protein product: CASSLGQGSSPLHF. The full variable domain, rest sourced from reference TRBV7-2 and TRBJ1-6, is GAGVSQSPSNKVTEKGKDVELRCDPISGHTALYWYRQSLGQGLEFLIYFQGNSAPDKSGLPSDRFSAERTGGSVSTLTIQRTQQEDSAVYLCASSLGQGSSPLHFGNGTRLTVT.

This clonotype has only a few counts. This chain uses TRBV24-1 with TRBJ2-3; D is perhaps TRBD1 (6 bases). The V end was cut by 4 bases, the J end by 5 bases, with 15 bases between. CDR1 is KGHDR and CDR2 is SFDVKD in the germline V gene. This CDR3 has 15 amino acids. DNA for the CDR3: TGTGCCACCAGTGACCAGAACAGGGTGGGAGATACGCAGTATTTT. It yields the protein CATSDQNRVGDTQYF.

This clonotype was observed a few times. The rearrangement uses TRBV12-5 and TRBJ2-3; 8 bases map to TRBD2. The CDR3 contains 15 residues. Per the germline V gene, CDR1 is LGHNT and CDR2 is FRNRAP. After removal of 7 bases from V and 5 bases from J, the junction contained 11 bases not matched to a gene. CDR3: CASASGGLAQDTQYF. The CDR3 DNA sequence: TGTGCTAGTGCGAGCGGGGGACTTGCGCAAGATACGCAGTATTTT. Based on the CDR3 plus reference TRBV12-5 and TRBJ2-3, the full variable domain is DARVTQTPRHKVTEMGQEVTMRCQPILGHNTVFWYRQTMMQGLELLAYFRNRAPLDDSGMPKDRFSAEMPDATLATLKIQPSEPRDSAVYFCASASGGLAQDTQYFGPGTRLTVL.

The CDR3 here is CASTAGMGQNYGYTF. The CDR3 nucleotides are TGCGCCAGCACCGCAGGGATGGGACAGAACTATGGCTACACCTTC. The chain combines TRBV5-1 with TRBJ1-2, with 7 bases fitting TRBD1. Germline CDR1 and CDR2: SGHRS and YFSETQ. Trimming removed 6 bases from V and 2 bases from J; junction bases left unmatched: 10. CDR3 length: 15 amino acids. Full variable domain (missing parts from reference TRBV5-1 and TRBJ1-2): KAGVTQTPRYLIKTRGQQVTLSCSPISGHRSVSWYQQTPGQGLQFLFEYFSETQRNKGNFPGRFSGRQFSNSRSEMNVSTLELGDSALYLCASTAGMGQNYGYTFGSGTRLTVV.

This clonotype was seen a handful of times. The V call is TRBV3-1, the J call TRBJ2-1; 8 positions agree with TRBD2. The CDR3 is made up of 15 amino acids. V was clipped by 2 bases and J by 4 bases; unmatched bases: 4. CDR1 LGHDT and CDR2 YNNKEL come from the germline V gene (reference sequence). The CDR3 bases are TGTGCCAGCAGCCAAACGGGGGGGGAGTACAATGAGCAGTTCTTC. The encoded protein is CASSQTGGEYNEQFF.

This CDR3 is CASSPVGYTDTQYF. For the CDR3, the DNA is TGTGCCAGTAGCCCCGTGGGGTACACAGATACGCAGTATTTT. This rearrangement joins TRBV19 to TRBJ2-3; D uncertain. This CDR3 is 14 amino acids long. The ends were cut back, 6 bases at V and 2 bases at J, with 12 bases in the middle. Germline assignment: CDR1 LNHDA and CDR2 SQIVND (reference sequence). The whole variable domain, filled in from reference TRBV19 and TRBJ2-3, reads DGGITQSPKYLFRKEGQNVTLSCEQNLNHDAMYWYRQDPGQGLRLIYYSQIVNDFQKGDIAEGYSVSREKKESFPLTVTSAQKNPTAFYLCASSPVGYTDTQYFGPGTRLTVL.

This clonotype has only a few counts. The gene calls are TRBV7-9 and TRBJ1-1; TRBD1 aligns across 8 bases. Germline V gene sequence: CDR1 SEHNR, CDR2 FQNEAQ (reference sequence). The CDR3 has 15 amino acids. The V and J ends lost 4 bases and 2 bases, in that order; junction bases with no gene match: 6. The CDR3 DNA follows: TGTGCCAGCAGCTACCCCGACAGGGGCAACACTGAAGCTTTCTTT. Amino acids: CASSYPDRGNTEAFF.